Presented here are 26 T cell receptor beta chains from one specimen sequenced in a study of neoadjuvant anti-PD-1 for oral cavity cancer. Method: immunoSEQ multiplex PCR; TCRdb's copy keeps in-frame clones and lacks some. The sample includes about 62,000 clones, 65% to 80% of them seen just once. The sequencing used PBMCs, collected before nivolumab (anti-PD-1) treatment. These receptors were taken from a person aged 35-79 years with oral cavity squamous cell carcinoma.

The chain links TRBV11-3 to TRBJ1-1; D call uncertain. The CDR3 has 13 amino acids. Germline values: CDR1 SGHNT, CDR2 YENEEA. The ends were cut back, 2 bases at V and 2 bases at J, with 6 bases in the middle. CDR3 sequence: CASSLTSNTEAFF. DNA of the CDR3: TGTGCCAGCAGCTTAACTTCAAACACTGAAGCTTTCTTT. Full variable domain (outside the CDR3, taken from reference TRBV11-3 and TRBJ1-1): EAGVVQSPRYKIIEKKQPVAFWCNPISGHNTLYWYLQNLGQGPELLIRYENEEAVDDSQLPKDRFSAERLKGVDSTLKIQPAELGDSAVYLCASSLTSNTEAFFGQGTRLTVV.

The CDR3 DNA reads TGTGCCAGCAGCAAAGAACCCCCCAACACAGCGGGGGGGTCCTACAATGAGCAGTTCTTC. Amino acids: CASSKEPPNTAGGSYNEQFF. The chain is built from TRBV21-1 and TRBJ2-1; the table's D call, TRBD2, has no DNA check behind it. TRBV21-1 is designated a pseudogene. The CDR3 sequence is 20 residues long.

This clone was seen just once. The rearrangement joins TRBV28 to TRBJ1-5, with 9 bases identical to TRBD1. Germline V gene lookup returns CDR1 MDHEN and CDR2 SYDVKM. The CDR3 sequence is 15 residues long. The J segment lost 1 base and the V segment lost 6 bases, leaving 4 bases of the junction unmatched. CDR3 protein: CASRLQGASNQPQHF. CDR3 bases: TGTGCCAGCAGGCTACAGGGGGCCAGCAATCAGCCCCAGCATTTT. Full variable domain (rest looked up from reference TRBV28 and TRBJ1-5): DVKVTQSSRYLVKRTGEKVFLECVQDMDHENMFWYRQDPGLGLRLIYFSYDVKMKEKGDIPEGYSVSREKKERFSLILESASTNQTSMYLCASRLQGASNQPQHFGDGTRLSIL.

The chain links TRBV27 to TRBJ2-3; 14 bases match TRBD2. Germline assignment: CDR1 MNHEY and CDR2 SMNVEV (reference sequence). This CDR3 comprises 20 residues. Losses at the gene ends were 3 bases for V and 5 bases for J; bases not matched to a gene: 16. CDR3 sequence: CASSFSPTSGGGQELDTQYF. DNA of the CDR3: TGTGCCAGCAGTTTTTCCCCGACTAGCGGGGGGGGTCAAGAATTAGATACGCAGTATTTT.

The rearrangement joins TRBV29-1 to TRBJ1-1, with D unclear. Germline CDR1 and CDR2: SQVTM and ANQGSEA. V gave up 0 bases and J gave up 1 base, with 9 bases separating them. There are 14 residues in the CDR3. CDR3 residues: CSVEERHGNTEAFF. CDR3 DNA: TGCAGCGTTGAAGAGAGACATGGGAACACTGAAGCTTTCTTT.

With respect to this clone: The limits of the CDR3 on the DNA are not certain, so only TCRdb's listed CDR3 is given. The chain carries TRBV7-9 and TRBJ1-2. CDR1 is SEHNR and CDR2 is FQNEAQ in the germline V gene (reference sequence). The CDR3 has 15 residues if both end residues are counted. The CDR3 protein is CASSPLGNQFFGYTF.

V and J are TRBV5-5 and TRBJ1-2; the D is unclear. Germline-derived CDR1 and CDR2 are SGHKS and YYEKEE (reference sequence). CDR3 length: 13 amino acids. The germline V and J ends were trimmed by 5 bases and 2 bases, with 10 bases remaining between them. This CDR3 reads CASSSGGNYGYTF. As DNA, the CDR3 is TGTGCCAGCAGTTCCGGCGGGAACTATGGCTACACCTTC.

The V call is TRBV2, the J call TRBJ2-4; tentative D call: TRBD2 (5 bases). V was cut by 2 bases and J by 7 bases, with 15 bases left in between. CDR3 length: 15 residues. Germline V lookup: CDR1 SNHLY, CDR2 FYNNEI. The CDR3 reads CASSELPGVVNIQYF. The CDR3 region has the DNA TGTGCCAGCAGTGAACTCCCCGGGGTAGTTAACATTCAGTACTTC.

The table lists this clone with a count of one. The V and J genes are TRBV6-4 and TRBJ1-2; D is unresolved. The CDR3 is made up of 14 amino acids. The V gene's germline CDR1 is MRHNA and CDR2 SNTAGT. Trimming pared 0 bases from V and 6 bases from J, leaving 11 bases between. CDR3 amino acids: CASSDSSRGDGYTF. The CDR3 DNA is TGTGCCAGCAGTGACTCGAGTCGCGGAGATGGCTACACCTTC.

The rearrangement joins TRBV30 to TRBJ1-1, with no clear D. Germline loops: CDR1 GTSNPN, CDR2 SVGIG (reference sequence). This CDR3 region has 11 residues. Between the trimmed V and J ends, which lost 4 bases and 6 bases, there was a span of 9 bases. The CDR3 sequence is CAWTWTSEAFF. The CDR3 nucleotides read TGTGCCTGGACATGGACTTCTGAAGCTTTCTTT.

This rearrangement joins TRBV6-5 to TRBJ1-2, with D possibly being TRBD1 (6 bases). V was shortened by 2 bases and J by 2 bases, with 9 bases between the two germline ends. CDR3 length: 14 amino acids. Germline-derived CDR1 and CDR2 are MNHEY and SVGAGI. CDR3 region: CASSYTGQNYGYTF. The CDR3 DNA follows: TGTGCCAGCAGTTACACAGGACAGAACTATGGCTACACCTTC.

V gene TRBV5-1 combines with J gene TRBJ1-1; tentative D call: TRBD1 (5 bases). There are 14 residues in the CDR3. The germline V and J ends were trimmed by 0 bases and 5 bases, with 11 bases remaining between them. Germline V gene sequence: CDR1 SGHRS, CDR2 YFSETQ. CDR3 residues: CASSLVGGGTEAFF. In nucleotides, the CDR3 is TGCGCCAGCAGCTTGGTCGGGGGTGGAACTGAAGCTTTCTTT.

This clone came up a few times. The gene calls are TRBV7-2 and TRBJ2-5; perhaps TRBD2 as D (7 bases). Per the germline V gene, CDR1 is SGHTA and CDR2 is FQGNSA. The CDR3 consists of 15 residues. V lost 3 bases, J lost 1 base, and 12 bases lay in between. CDR3 protein: CASSFVGGPQETQYF. The CDR3 coding sequence is TGTGCCAGCAGCTTCGTGGGGGGGCCCCAAGAGACCCAGTACTTC.

This chain connects TRBV7-2 to TRBJ2-3; no clear D gene. This CDR3 has 14 amino acids. Between the trimmed V and J ends, which lost 1 base and 1 base, there was a span of 6 bases. Germline CDR1 is SGHTA and CDR2 is FQGNSA. CDR3 region: CASSLDVGTDTQYF. CDR3 DNA sequence: TGTGCCAGCAGCTTAGACGTCGGCACAGATACGCAGTATTTT.

The chain couples TRBV14 to TRBJ1-2; D not resolved. Germline V gene lookup returns CDR1 SGHDN and CDR2 FVKESK. Trimming pared 1 base from V and 7 bases from J, leaving 7 bases between. The length of the CDR3 is 12 residues. The CDR3 reads CASSQGEVGYTF. The DNA of the CDR3 is TGTGCCAGCAGCCAAGGGGAAGTTGGCTACACCTTC.

The V and J genes are TRBV6-1 and TRBJ2-7; TRBD1 or TRBD2 may be the D gene (6 bases each). This CDR3 has 12 residues. Germline lookup yields CDR1 MNHNS and CDR2 SASEGT. V was trimmed by 7 bases and J by 4 bases, leaving 11 bases between them. CDR3 nucleotide sequence: TGTGCCAGCAAGGGGGGATTTTACGAGCAGTACTTC. It codes for CASKGGFYEQYF.

This clone has just one count. The J gene is TRBJ1-2, the V gene TRBV9; 12 positions agree with TRBD1. V shed 4 bases and J 4 bases; nucleotides not matched to a gene: 5. The CDR3 length is 15 residues. CDR1 SGDLS and CDR2 YYNGEE come from the germline V gene. CDR3 sequence reads: CASSSGTGGPYGYTF. CDR3 sequence (DNA): TGTGCCAGCAGCTCAGGGACAGGGGGCCCCTATGGCTACACCTTC.

V is TRBV19 and J is TRBJ2-3; 8 nucleotides match TRBD2. The CDR3 contains 14 residues. In germline, CDR1 is LNHDA, CDR2 SQIVND (reference sequence). Losses at the gene ends were 2 bases for V and 4 bases for J; bases not matched to a gene: 2. The CDR3, as DNA: TGTGCCAGTAGTATATCGGGGGGGCCAGATACGCAGTATTTT. Translation: CASSISGGPDTQYF.

The chain employs TRBV6-1 and TRBJ2-1, with a weak D call TRBD2 (5 bases). This CDR3 comprises 15 residues. V was trimmed by 4 bases and J by 2 bases, leaving 12 bases between them. Germline assignment: CDR1 MNHNS and CDR2 SASEGT. This CDR3 reads CASSGRLAAYNEQFF. The CDR3 DNA sequence: TGTGCCAGCAGTGGGCGCCTAGCTGCCTACAATGAGCAGTTCTTC.

V usage is TRBV7-2 and J usage is TRBJ1-5, with D hard to call. The CDR3 is made up of 16 amino acids. V shed 4 bases and J shed 5 bases, with 18 bases lying between them. From germline, CDR1 is SGHTA and CDR2 FQGNSA. CDR3 DNA sequence: TGTGCCAGCAGCTCTAGGTTCGGAAGGGATCATCAGCCCCAGCATTTT. It is translated as CASSSRFGRDHQPQHF. Combining the CDR3 with reference TRBV7-2 and TRBJ1-5 gives the whole variable domain GAGVSQSPSNKVTEKGKDVELRCDPISGHTALYWYRQSLGQGLEFLIYFQGNSAPDKSGLPSDRFSAERTGGSVSTLTIQRTQQEDSAVYLCASSSRFGRDHQPQHFGDGTRLSIL.

The rearrangement joins TRBV28 to TRBJ2-7, with 12 bases lining up with TRBD2. CDR1 is MDHEN and CDR2 is SYDVKM in the germline V gene. The CDR3 is 15 residues long. Trimming took 5 bases from V and 1 from J; bases not matched to a gene: 3. The CDR3 is CASSPGLAGSYEQYF. DNA of the CDR3: TGTGCCAGCAGTCCCGGACTAGCGGGGTCCTACGAGCAGTACTTC.

The table lists this clone with a few counts. The chain carries TRBV5-4 and TRBJ2-1; D is unresolved. CDR1 SGHNT and CDR2 YYREEE come from the germline V gene (reference sequence). The V end lost 4 bases, the J end lost 6 bases, and 14 bases lay between the germline ends. This CDR3 has 14 amino acids. The CDR3 loop reads CASSPIGVGNEQFF. DNA of the CDR3: TGTGCCAGCAGCCCCATAGGAGTAGGCAATGAGCAGTTCTTC. Full variable domain (rest looked up from reference TRBV5-4 and TRBJ2-1): ETGVTQSPTHLIKTRGQQVTLRCSSQSGHNTVSWYQQALGQGPQFIFQYYREEENGRGNFPPRFSGLQFPNYSSELNVNALELDDSALYLCASSPIGVGNEQFFGPGTRLTVL.

Only one count was recorded for this clone. The V call is TRBV5-8, the J call TRBJ2-1; D gene ambiguous. Germline CDR1 and CDR2: SGHTS and YDEGEE. The germline V and J ends were trimmed by 0 bases and 10 bases, with 2 bases remaining between them. The length of the CDR3 is 10 residues. The CDR3 nucleotides are TGTGCCAGCAGCTTGGGGGAGCAGTTCTTC. Its translation is CASSLGEQFF.

The chain has TRBV27 and TRBJ2-7, with D hard to call. Germline V gene lookup returns CDR1 MNHEY and CDR2 SMNVEV (reference sequence). CDR3 length: 13 amino acids. V was pared by 5 bases and J by 2 bases, with 10 bases between. Here the CDR3 reads CASSLLGTYEQYF. In DNA, the CDR3 is TGTGCCAGCAGTCTCCTCGGCACCTACGAGCAGTACTTC.

V and J are TRBV9 and TRBJ2-5; 7 bases are a match to TRBD2. Germline assignment: CDR1 SGDLS and CDR2 YYNGEE. CDR3 length equals 16 residues. V shed 1 base, J shed 1 base, and the junction held 7 bases outside the gene matches. The CDR3 spells CASSVSAGVIQETQYF. The CDR3 region has the DNA TGTGCCAGCAGCGTAAGCGCGGGGGTGATCCAAGAGACCCAGTACTTC.

The chain is built from TRBV29-1 and TRBJ2-2, with 8 bases matching TRBD1. The length of the CDR3 is 13 residues. Looked up from germline, CDR1 is SQVTM and CDR2 is ANQGSEA. Trimming took 5 bases from V and 4 from J; bases not matched to a gene: 3. The CDR3 nucleotides read TGCAGCGTTTCAACAGGGGGCACCGGGGAGCTGTTTTTT. This translates into CSVSTGGTGELFF.